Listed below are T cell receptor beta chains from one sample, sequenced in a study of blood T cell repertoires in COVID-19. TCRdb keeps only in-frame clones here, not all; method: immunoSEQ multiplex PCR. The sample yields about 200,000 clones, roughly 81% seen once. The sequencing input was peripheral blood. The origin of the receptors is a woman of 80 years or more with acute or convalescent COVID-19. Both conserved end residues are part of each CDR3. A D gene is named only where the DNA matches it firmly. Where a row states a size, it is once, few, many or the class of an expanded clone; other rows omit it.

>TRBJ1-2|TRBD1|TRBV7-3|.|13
TGTGCCAGCAGCCCGGGACAGGGGTACGGCTACACCTTC
CASSPGQGYGYTF
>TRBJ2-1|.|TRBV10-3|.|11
TGTGCCATCAGGGGGCTCGATGAGCAGTTCTTC
CAIRGLDEQFF
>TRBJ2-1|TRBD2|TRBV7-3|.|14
TGTGCCAGCAGCTCCGGACTAGTTCACAATGAGCAGTTCTTC
CASSSGLVHNEQFF
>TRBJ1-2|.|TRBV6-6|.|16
TGTGCCAGCACCCTATGGGGCGGGGTTTATTCAAATGGCTACACCTTC
CASTLWGGVYSNGYTF
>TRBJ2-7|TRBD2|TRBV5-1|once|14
TGCGCCAGCAGCGTGACTAGCGGGATGTACGAGCAGTACTTC
CASSVTSGMYEQYF
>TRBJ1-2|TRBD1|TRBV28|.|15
TGTGCCAGCAGTGCGACAGGGCTGGAGAACTATGGCTACACCTTC
CASSATGLENYGYTF
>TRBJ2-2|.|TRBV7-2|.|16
TGTGCCAGCAGCTTTCGACAGACGTCAGGAGCCGGGGAGCTGTTTTTT
CASSFRQTSGAGELFF
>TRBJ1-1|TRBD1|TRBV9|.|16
TGTGCCAGCAGCGTAGGCTCCGGGACAGGAAACACTGAAGCTTTCTTT
CASSVGSGTGNTEAFF
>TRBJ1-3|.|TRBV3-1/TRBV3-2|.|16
TGTGCCAGCCCTAGGACAGAATATATCTCTGGAAACACCATATATTTT
CASPRTEYISGNTIYF
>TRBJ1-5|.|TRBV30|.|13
TGTGCCTGGAGTGTAGAGCGGGATCAGCCCCAGCATTTT
CAWSVERDQPQHF
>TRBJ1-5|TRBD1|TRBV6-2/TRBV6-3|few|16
TGTGCCAGCAGTTACGCCCAGGGGGCTGGCAATCAGCCCCAGCATTTT
CASSYAQGAGNQPQHF
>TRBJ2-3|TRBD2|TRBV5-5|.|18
TGTGCCAGCAGCTTCAGACAGATCGGGAGCGGGGGAACAGATACGCAGTATTTT
CASSFRQIGSGGTDTQYF
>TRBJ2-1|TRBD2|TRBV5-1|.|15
TGCGCCAGCAGCTTACTAGCGGGAGGGCACAATGAGCAGTTCTTC
CASSLLAGGHNEQFF
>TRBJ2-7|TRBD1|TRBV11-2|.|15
TGTGCCAGCAGACCACCGGGACAGGGGGCCTACGAGCAGTACTTC
CASRPPGQGAYEQYF
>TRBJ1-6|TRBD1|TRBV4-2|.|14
TGTGCCAGCAGCCCGGGACAGACTAATTCACCCCTCCACTTT
CASSPGQTNSPLHF
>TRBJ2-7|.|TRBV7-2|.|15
TGTGCCAGCAGCCAGGGGGGGACTAGAGGCTACGAGCAGTACTTC
CASSQGGTRGYEQYF
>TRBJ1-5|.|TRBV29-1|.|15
TGCAGCGTTGCCACAGGGACACCTGGCAATCAGCCCCAGCATTTT
CSVATGTPGNQPQHF
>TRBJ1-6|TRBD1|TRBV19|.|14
TGTGCCAGTAGCATTCCGGGACAGGGGTCACCCCTCCACTTT
CASSIPGQGSPLHF
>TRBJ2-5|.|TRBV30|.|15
TGTGCCTGGAAAGCTGTCTCTTCGTACCAAGAGACCCAGTACTTC
CAWKAVSSYQETQYF
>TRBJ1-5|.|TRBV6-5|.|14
TGTGCCAGCAATCTCGACAGGAGCAATCAGCCCCAGCATTTT
CASNLDRSNQPQHF
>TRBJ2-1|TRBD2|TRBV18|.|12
TGTGCCAGCTCACGCGGGAGGAATGAGCAGTTCTTC
CASSRGRNEQFF
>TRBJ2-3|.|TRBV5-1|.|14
TGCGCCAGCAGCTCTGAAGCGGGCACAGATACGCAGTATTTT
CASSSEAGTDTQYF
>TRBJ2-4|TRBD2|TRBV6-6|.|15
TGTGCCAGCAGCACTAGCGGGTACGACAAAAACATTCAGTACTTC
CASSTSGYDKNIQYF
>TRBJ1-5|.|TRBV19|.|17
TGTGCCAGTAGTATCCTGTTTCGGGGTAGGTCAAATCAGCCCCAGCATTTT
CASSILFRGRSNQPQHF
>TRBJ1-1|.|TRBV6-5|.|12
TGTGCCAGCAGTAGCACCAGGGGTGAAGCTTTCTTT
CASSSTRGEAFF
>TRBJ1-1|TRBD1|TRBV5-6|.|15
TGTGCCAGCAGCTGGAAACAGGGGAAGGTTACTGAAGCTTTCTTT
CASSWKQGKVTEAFF
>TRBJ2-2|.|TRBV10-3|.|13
TGTGCCATCTCGACAGGAAACACCGGGGAGCTGTTTTTT
CAISTGNTGELFF
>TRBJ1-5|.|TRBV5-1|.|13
TGCGCCAGCAGCTTATATAGCAATCAGCCCCAGCATTTT
CASSLYSNQPQHF
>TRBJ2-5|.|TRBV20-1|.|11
TGCAGTGCCGCAGTTGTGGAGACCCAGTACTTC
CSAAVVETQYF